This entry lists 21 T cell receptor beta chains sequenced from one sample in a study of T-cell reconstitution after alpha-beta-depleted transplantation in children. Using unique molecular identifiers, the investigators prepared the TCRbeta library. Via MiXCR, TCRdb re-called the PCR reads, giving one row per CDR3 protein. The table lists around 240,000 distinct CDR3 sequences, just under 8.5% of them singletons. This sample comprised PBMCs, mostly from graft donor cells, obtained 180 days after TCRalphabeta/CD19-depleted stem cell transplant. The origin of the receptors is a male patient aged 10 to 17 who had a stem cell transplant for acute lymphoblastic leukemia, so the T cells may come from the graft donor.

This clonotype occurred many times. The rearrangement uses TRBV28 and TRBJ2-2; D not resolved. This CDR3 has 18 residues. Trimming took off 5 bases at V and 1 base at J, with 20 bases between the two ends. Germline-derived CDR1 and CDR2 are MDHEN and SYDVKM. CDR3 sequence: CASSPRWGAPRNTGELFF. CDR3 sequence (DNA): TGTGCCAGCAGTCCCCGCTGGGGTGCTCCCAGGAACACCGGGGAGCTGTTTTTT.

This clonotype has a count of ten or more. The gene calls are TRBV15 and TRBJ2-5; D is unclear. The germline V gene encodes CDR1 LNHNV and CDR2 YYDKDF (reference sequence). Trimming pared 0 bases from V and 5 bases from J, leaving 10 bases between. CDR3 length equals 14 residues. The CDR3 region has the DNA TGTGCCACCAGCAGAGAACAAAAACTTGAGACCCAGTACTTC. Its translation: CATSREQKLETQYF.

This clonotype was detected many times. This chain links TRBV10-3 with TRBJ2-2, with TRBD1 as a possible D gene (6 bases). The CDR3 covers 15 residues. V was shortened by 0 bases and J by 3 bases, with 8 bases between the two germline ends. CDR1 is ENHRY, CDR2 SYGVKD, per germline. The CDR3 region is CAISESWTDTGELFF. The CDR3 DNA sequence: TGTGCCATCAGTGAGTCGTGGACAGACACCGGGGAGCTGTTTTTT.

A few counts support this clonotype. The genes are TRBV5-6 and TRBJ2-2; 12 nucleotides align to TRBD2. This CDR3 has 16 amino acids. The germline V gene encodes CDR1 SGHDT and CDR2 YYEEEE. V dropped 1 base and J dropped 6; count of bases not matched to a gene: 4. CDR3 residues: CASSLTSGGPSGELFF. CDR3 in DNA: TGTGCCAGCAGCTTGACTAGCGGGGGGCCCTCCGGGGAGCTGTTTTTT. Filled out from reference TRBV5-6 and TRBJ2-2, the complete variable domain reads DAGVTQSPTHLIKTRGQQVTLRCSPKSGHDTVSWYQQALGQGPQFIFQYYEEEERQRGNFPDRFSGHQFPNYSSELNVNALLLGDSALYLCASSLTSGGPSGELFFGEGSRLTVL.

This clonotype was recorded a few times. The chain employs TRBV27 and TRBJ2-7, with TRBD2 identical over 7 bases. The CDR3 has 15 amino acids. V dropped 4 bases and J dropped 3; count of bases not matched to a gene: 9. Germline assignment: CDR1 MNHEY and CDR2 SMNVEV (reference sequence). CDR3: CASSSRGRDLYEQYF. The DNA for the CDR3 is TGTGCCAGCAGTTCCCGGGGGAGGGATCTCTACGAGCAGTACTTC.

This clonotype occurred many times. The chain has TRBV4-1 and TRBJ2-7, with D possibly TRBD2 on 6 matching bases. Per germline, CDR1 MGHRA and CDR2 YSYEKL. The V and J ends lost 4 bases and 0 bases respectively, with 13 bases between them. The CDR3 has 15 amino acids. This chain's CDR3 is CASSRVAESSYEQYF. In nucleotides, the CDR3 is TGCGCCAGCAGCCGGGTAGCGGAAAGCTCCTACGAGCAGTACTTC.

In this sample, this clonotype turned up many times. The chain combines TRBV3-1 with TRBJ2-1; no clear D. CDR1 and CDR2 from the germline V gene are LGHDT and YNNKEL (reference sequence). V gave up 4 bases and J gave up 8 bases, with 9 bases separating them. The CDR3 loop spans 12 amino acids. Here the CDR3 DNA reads TGTGCCAGCAGCCTAGAGAGGCATGAGCAGTTCTTC. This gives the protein CASSLERHEQFF.

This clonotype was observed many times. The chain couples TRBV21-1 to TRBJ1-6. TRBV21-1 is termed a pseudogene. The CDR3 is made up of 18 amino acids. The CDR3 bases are TGTGCCAGCAGCAAAGCGCTTTTGACCTCCAGGTGTAATTCACCCCTCCACTTT. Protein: CASSKALLTSRCNSPLHF.

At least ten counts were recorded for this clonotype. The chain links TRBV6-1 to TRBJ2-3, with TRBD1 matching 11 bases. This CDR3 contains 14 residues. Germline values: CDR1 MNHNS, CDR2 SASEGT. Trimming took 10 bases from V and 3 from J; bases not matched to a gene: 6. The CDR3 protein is CATVWDRGTDTQYF. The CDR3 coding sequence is TGTGCCACCGTCTGGGACAGGGGGACAGATACGCAGTATTTT.

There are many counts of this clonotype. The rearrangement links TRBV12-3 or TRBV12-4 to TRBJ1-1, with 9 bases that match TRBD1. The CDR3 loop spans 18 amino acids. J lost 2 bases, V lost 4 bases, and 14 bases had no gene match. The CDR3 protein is CASSSVMPGQGRNTEAFF. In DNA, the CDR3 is TGTGCCAGCAGTTCAGTTATGCCGGGACAGGGTAGAAACACTGAAGCTTTCTTT.

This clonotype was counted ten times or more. The CDR3 coding sequence is TGCAGCGCGAGGACACGGGGCCGCTACGAGCAGTACTTC. It yields the protein CSARTRGRYEQYF. The V call is TRBV29-1, the J call TRBJ2-7; TRBD1 or TRBD2 may be the D gene (5 bases each). The germline V and J ends were trimmed by 7 bases and 3 bases, with 16 bases remaining between them. The length of the CDR3 is 13 residues. Germline CDR1 and CDR2: SQVTM and ANQGSEA.

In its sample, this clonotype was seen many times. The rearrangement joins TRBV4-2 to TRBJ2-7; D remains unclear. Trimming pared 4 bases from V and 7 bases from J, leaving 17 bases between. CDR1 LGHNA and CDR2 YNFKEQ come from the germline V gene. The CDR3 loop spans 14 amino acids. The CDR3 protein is CASSPMTGTREQYF. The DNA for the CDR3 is TGTGCCAGCAGCCCCATGACGGGTACAAGGGAGCAGTACTTC.

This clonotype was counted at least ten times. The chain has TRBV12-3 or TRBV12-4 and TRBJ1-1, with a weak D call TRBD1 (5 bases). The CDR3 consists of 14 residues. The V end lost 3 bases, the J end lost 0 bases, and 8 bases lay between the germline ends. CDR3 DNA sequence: TGTGCCAGCAGTTTGGGGCTGTTGAACACTGAAGCTTTCTTT. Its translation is CASSLGLLNTEAFF.

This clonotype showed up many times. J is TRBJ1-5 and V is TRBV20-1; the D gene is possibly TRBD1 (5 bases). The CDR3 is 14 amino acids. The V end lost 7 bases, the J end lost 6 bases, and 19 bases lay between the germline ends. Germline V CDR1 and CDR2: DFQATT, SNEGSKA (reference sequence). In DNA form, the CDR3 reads TGCAGTGTCAGCGGTCGGGGACCGGGTCAGCCCCAGCATTTT. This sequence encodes CSVSGRGPGQPQHF.

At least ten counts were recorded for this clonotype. CDR3 loop: CASSYSVQPYEQYF. Here the CDR3 DNA reads TGTGCCAGCAGTTACTCGGTGCAGCCCTACGAGCAGTACTTC. This rearrangement joins TRBV6-5 to TRBJ2-7; D not resolved. V was shortened by 0 bases and J by 2 bases, with 8 bases between the two germline ends. Germline V lookup: CDR1 MNHEY, CDR2 SVGAGI. This CDR3 is 14 amino acids long.

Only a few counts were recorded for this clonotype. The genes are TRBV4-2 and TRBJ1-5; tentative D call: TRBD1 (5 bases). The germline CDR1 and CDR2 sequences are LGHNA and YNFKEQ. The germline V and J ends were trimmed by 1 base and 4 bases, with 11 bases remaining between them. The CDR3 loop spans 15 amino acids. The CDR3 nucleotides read TGTGCCAGCAGCCAAGTATGGGACGGGAATCAGCCCCAGCATTTT. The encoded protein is CASSQVWDGNQPQHF.

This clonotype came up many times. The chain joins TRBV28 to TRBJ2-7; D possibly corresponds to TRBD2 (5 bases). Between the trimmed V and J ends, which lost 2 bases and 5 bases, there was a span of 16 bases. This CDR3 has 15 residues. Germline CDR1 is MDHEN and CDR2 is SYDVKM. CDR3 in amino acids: CASSLTETWRDEQYF. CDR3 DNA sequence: TGTGCCAGCAGTTTAACTGAGACCTGGCGGGACGAGCAGTACTTC.

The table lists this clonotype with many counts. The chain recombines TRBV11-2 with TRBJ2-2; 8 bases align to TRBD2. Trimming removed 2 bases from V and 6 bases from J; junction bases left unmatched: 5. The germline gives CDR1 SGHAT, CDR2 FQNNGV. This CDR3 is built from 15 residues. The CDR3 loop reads CASSLPSGGSGELFF. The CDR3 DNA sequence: TGTGCCAGCAGCTTACCCAGCGGGGGCTCCGGGGAGCTGTTTTTT. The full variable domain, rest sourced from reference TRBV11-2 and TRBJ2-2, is EAGVAQSPRYKIIEKRQSVAFWCNPISGHATLYWYQQILGQGPKLLIQFQNNGVVDDSQLPKDRFSAERLKGVDSTLKIQPAKLEDSAVYLCASSLPSGGSGELFFGEGSRLTVL.

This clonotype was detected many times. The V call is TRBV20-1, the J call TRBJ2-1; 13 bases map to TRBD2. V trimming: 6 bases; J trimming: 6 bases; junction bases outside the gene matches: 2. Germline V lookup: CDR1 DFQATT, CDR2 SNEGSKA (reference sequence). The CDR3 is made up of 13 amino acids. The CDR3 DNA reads TGCAGTGCCACTAGCGGGGGGGGCAATGAGCAGTTCTTC. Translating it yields CSATSGGGNEQFF.

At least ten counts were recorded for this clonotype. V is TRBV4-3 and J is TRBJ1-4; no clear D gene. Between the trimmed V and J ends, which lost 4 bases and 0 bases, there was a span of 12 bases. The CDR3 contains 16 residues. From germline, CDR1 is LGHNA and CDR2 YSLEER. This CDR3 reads CASSPAGWATNEKLFF. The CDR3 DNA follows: TGCGCCAGCAGCCCGGCGGGGTGGGCAACTAATGAAAAACTGTTTTTT.

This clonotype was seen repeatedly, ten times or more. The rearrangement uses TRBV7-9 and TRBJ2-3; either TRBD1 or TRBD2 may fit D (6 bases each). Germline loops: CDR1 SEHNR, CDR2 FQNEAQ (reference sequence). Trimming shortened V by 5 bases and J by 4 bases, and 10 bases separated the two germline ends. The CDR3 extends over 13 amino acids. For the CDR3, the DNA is TGTGCCAGCAGCCCGGGGGCCGCAGATACGCAGTATTTT. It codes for CASSPGAADTQYF.